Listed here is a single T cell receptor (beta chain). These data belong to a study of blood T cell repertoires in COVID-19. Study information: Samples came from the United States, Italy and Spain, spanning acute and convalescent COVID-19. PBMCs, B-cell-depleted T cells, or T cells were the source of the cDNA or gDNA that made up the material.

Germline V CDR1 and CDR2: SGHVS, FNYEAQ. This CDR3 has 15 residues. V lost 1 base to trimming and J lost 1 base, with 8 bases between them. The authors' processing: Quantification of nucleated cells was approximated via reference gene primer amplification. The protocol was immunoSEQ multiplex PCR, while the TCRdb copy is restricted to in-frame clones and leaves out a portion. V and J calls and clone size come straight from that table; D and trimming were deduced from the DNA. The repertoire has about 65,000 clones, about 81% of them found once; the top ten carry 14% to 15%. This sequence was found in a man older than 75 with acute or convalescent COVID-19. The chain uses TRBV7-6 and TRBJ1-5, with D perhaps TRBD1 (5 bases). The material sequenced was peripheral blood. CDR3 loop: CASSLGAGSNQPQHF. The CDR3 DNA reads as TGTGCCAGCAGCTTAGGTGCAGGGAGCAATCAGCCCCAGCATTTT. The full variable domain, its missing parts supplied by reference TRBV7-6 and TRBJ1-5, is GAGVSQSPRYKVTKRGQDVALRCDPISGHVSLYWYRQALGQGPEFLTYFNYEAQQDKSGLPNDRFSAERPEGSISTLTIQRTEQRDSAMYRCASSLGAGSNQPQHFGDGTRLSIL.